This TCR beta chain was profiled in a study of glioma-infiltrating T cells. This clonotype was counted a few times. CDR3 length: 14 amino acids. The V end was cut by 2 bases, the J end by 9 bases, with 17 bases between. The iRepertoire nested amplicon-rescue multiplex PCR amplified TCR alpha and beta CDR3s from RNA. Input was roughly 85-450 ng of tissue mRNA or PBMC total RNA. TCRdb passed the multiplex PCR reads through MiXCR, listing each CDR3 protein once. The table shows some 110,000 distinct CDR3 sequences, with roughly 25% occurring only once. The chain has TRBV12-3 or TRBV12-4 and TRBJ2-7; TRBD1 might be the D (5 bases). This TCR derives from a human donor with low-grade glioma or glioblastoma, undergoing nonglioma brain surgery, or in good health (not recorded which). The sample was glioma tissue, nonneoplastic brain tissue, or PBMCs (not recorded which). CDR3 sequence (DNA): TGTGCCAGCAGTTTACAGGGTGGGTCTACTGGGCAGTACTTC. Protein product: CASSLQGGSTGQYF.